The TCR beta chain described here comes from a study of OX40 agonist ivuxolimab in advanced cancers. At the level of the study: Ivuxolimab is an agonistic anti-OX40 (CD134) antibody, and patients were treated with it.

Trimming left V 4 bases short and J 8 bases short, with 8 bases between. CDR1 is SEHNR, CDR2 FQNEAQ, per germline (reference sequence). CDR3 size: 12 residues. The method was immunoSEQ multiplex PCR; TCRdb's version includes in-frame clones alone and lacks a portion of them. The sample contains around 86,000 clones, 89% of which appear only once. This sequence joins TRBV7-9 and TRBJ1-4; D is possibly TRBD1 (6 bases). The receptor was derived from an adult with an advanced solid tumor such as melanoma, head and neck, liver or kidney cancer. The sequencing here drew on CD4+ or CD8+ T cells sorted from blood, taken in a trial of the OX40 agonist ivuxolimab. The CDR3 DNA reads TGTGCCAGCAGCTCAAGGGGGGAAAAACTGTTTTTT. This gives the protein CASSSRGEKLFF.